This TCR beta chain was sequenced during a study of blood T cell repertoires in COVID-19. Study background: COVID-19 samples from acute and convalescent phases originated in the United States, Italy and Spain. In each case, the material was cDNA or gDNA derived from T cells, B-cell-depleted T cells, or PBMCs.

Germline CDR1 and CDR2: KGHSY and FQNENV. Trimming took off 4 bases at V and 5 bases at J, with 14 bases between the two ends. There are 14 residues in the CDR3. In the original processing: Estimates of nucleated cell counts were drawn from the amplification of reference gene primers. Here immunoSEQ multiplex PCR was the method, and the copy in TCRdb shows in-frame clones only, minus some. D and trimming come from the DNA, and the V and J calls and clone size come from that table. Among 100,000 to 150,000 clones listed, over 60% were seen once. Sequencing was performed on peripheral blood. The gene calls are TRBV16 and TRBJ1-1, with D tentatively TRBD1 (6 bases). The receptor was isolated from a woman in her 70s with acute or convalescent COVID-19. CDR3 sequence reads: CASSPHGGRTEAFF. The CDR3 DNA is TGTGCCAGCAGCCCCCACGGGGGGCGGACTGAAGCTTTCTTT.